These 20 T cell receptor beta chains were sequenced from one sample in a study of T cells after yellow fever vaccination. TCRdb itself ran the 5' RACE reads through MiXCR, one entry per CDR3 protein. The sample contains about 550,000 distinct CDR3 sequences, roughly 21% of which appear only once. Source: PBMCs, taken 15 days after the yellow fever booster vaccination. These receptors were collected from a man aged 30 to 45 who received the YFV17D yellow fever vaccine.

V usage is TRBV29-1 and J usage is TRBJ1-5; D perhaps matches TRBD1 (5 bases). V dropped 4 bases and J dropped 2 bases, with 9 bases sitting between them. The CDR3 is 13 residues long. Per the germline V gene, CDR1 is SQVTM and CDR2 is ANQGSEA. CDR3 amino acids: CSVGKGGNQPQHF. CDR3 nucleotide sequence: TGCAGCGTTGGTAAAGGGGGCAATCAGCCCCAGCATTTT.

The chain is built from TRBV5-1 and TRBJ2-1; D is perhaps TRBD2 (5 bases). Germline assignment: CDR1 SGHRS and CDR2 YFSETQ. V gave up 5 bases and J gave up 6 bases, with 15 bases separating them. CDR3 length: 14 amino acids. The CDR3 coding sequence is TGCGCCAGCAGGTCGCGTACTGAGGGCAATGAGCAGTTCTTC. It translates to CASRSRTEGNEQFF.

The table lists this clonotype with a few counts. V usage is TRBV11-1 and J usage is TRBJ2-1; 11 bases line up with TRBD2. V was pared by 5 bases and J by 10 bases, with 19 bases of the junction left unmatched. Germline V gene data show CDR1 as SGHAT and CDR2 as FQDESV (reference sequence). CDR3 length equals 18 residues. The DNA for the CDR3 is TGTGCCAGCAGCATGCAACTAGCGGGGGACCTTATCACGGCCGAGCAGTTCTTC. Translated: CASSMQLAGDLITAEQFF.

V gene TRBV7-2 combines with J gene TRBJ2-1, with 12 bases aligning to TRBD2. The germline V gene encodes CDR1 SGHTA and CDR2 FQGNSA. CDR3 length equals 14 residues. The junction had 1 base not matched to a gene; V was cut back by 3 bases and J by 7 bases. CDR3 protein: CASSFGLAGNEQFF. CDR3 in DNA: TGTGCCAGCAGCTTCGGACTAGCGGGAAATGAGCAGTTCTTC.

The V call is TRBV5-1, the J call TRBJ2-6; 7 bases match TRBD1. Losses at the gene ends were 4 bases for V and 2 bases for J; bases not matched to a gene: 9. The CDR3 runs to 17 residues. Germline V CDR1 and CDR2: SGHRS, YFSETQ. CDR3 residues: CASSRAGGIAGANVLTF. CDR3 nucleotide sequence: TGCGCCAGCAGCAGGGCAGGGGGAATCGCTGGGGCCAACGTCCTGACTTTC.

The V gene is TRBV3-1, the J gene TRBJ2-7; D perhaps matches TRBD2 (6 bases). The CDR3 has 15 residues. The germline V and J ends were trimmed by 0 bases and 7 bases, with 16 bases remaining between them. Germline V gene lookup returns CDR1 LGHDT and CDR2 YNNKEL (reference sequence). In DNA form, the CDR3 reads TGTGCCAGCAGCCAAGATAATAGTGGACTACGTGAGCAGTACTTC. Amino acid sequence: CASSQDNSGLREQYF.

This clonotype occurred a few times. This chain connects TRBV7-2 to TRBJ2-3; D unresolved. V was cut by 4 bases and J by 4 bases, with 12 bases left in between. The germline V gene encodes CDR1 SGHTA and CDR2 FQGNSA. The CDR3 is 14 residues long. The CDR3, as DNA: TGTGCCAGCAGCTGGGGTGCCGGATCAGATACGCAGTATTTT. Its protein is CASSWGAGSDTQYF.

The J gene is TRBJ2-5, the V gene TRBV5-1; 11 bases fit TRBD2. V trimming: 5 bases; J trimming: 5 bases; junction bases outside the gene matches: 8. The germline V gene has CDR1 SGHRS and CDR2 YFSETQ. This CDR3 contains 15 residues. CDR3 protein: CASRSTSGRRETQYF. The DNA of the CDR3 is TGCGCCAGCAGGTCCACTAGCGGGAGACGCGAGACCCAGTACTTC.

This chain links TRBV15 with TRBJ2-3, with D perhaps TRBD2 (7 bases). Trimming left V 3 bases short and J 3 bases short, with 16 bases between. The CDR3 loop spans 16 amino acids. In germline, CDR1 is LNHNV, CDR2 YYDKDF (reference sequence). The CDR3 DNA reads TGTGCCACCAGCAGTCCGAAGGGGGGGGCGACAGATACGCAGTATTTT. Translating gives CATSSPKGGATDTQYF.

In DNA form, the CDR3 reads TGCAGCGTTGGAACAGCACAAGAGACCCAGTACTTC. Translation: CSVGTAQETQYF. The rearrangement uses TRBV29-1 and TRBJ2-5; D unresolved. Per germline, CDR1 SQVTM and CDR2 ANQGSEA. This CDR3 is built from 12 residues. V was shortened by 4 bases and J by 2 bases, with 8 bases between the two germline ends.

In its sample, this clonotype was seen a few times. The chain uses TRBV7-2 and TRBJ2-5; D call uncertain. This CDR3 is 11 amino acids long. Germline CDR1 reads SGHTA; CDR2 reads FQGNSA. Trimming removed 8 bases from V and 3 bases from J, with 7 bases in between. The DNA of the CDR3 is TGTGCCAGCGGCATAAAAGAGACCCAGTACTTC. Residues: CASGIKETQYF.

This clonotype was picked up a small number of times. The V gene is TRBV6-5, the J gene TRBJ2-2, with D possibly being TRBD1 (6 bases). Germline CDR1 is MNHEY and CDR2 is SVGAGI. CDR3 length equals 18 residues. V lost 0 bases, J lost 2 bases, and 16 bases lay in between. This CDR3 reads CASSYSTYREQNTGELFF. For the CDR3, the DNA is TGTGCCAGCAGTTACTCGACCTACAGGGAGCAAAACACCGGGGAGCTGTTTTTT.

Only a few counts were recorded for this clonotype. The chain joins TRBV5-1 to TRBJ2-7; D is uncertain. Trimming stripped 2 bases from V and 2 bases from J, with 11 bases between. Germline V gives CDR1 SGHRS, CDR2 YFSETQ. The CDR3 spans 14 residues. CDR3 DNA sequence: TGCGCCAGCAGCTTCGTTCGCGGCGCCTACGAGCAGTACTTC. Translation gives CASSFVRGAYEQYF.

The chain couples TRBV12-3 or TRBV12-4 to TRBJ1-1; TRBD1 matches 8 bases. V was clipped by 4 bases and J by 6 bases; unmatched bases: 13. There are 16 residues in the CDR3. The CDR3: CASSSGFTGGLPEAFF. The CDR3 DNA follows: TGTGCCAGCAGTTCAGGTTTCACAGGGGGGCTCCCTGAAGCTTTCTTT.

The V call is TRBV7-2, the J call TRBJ2-1; 9 bases align to TRBD2. CDR1 and CDR2 from the germline V gene are SGHTA and FQGNSA. The V segment lost 6 bases and the J segment 5 bases; nucleotides outside the gene matches: 11. The CDR3 has 16 amino acids. CDR3 coding DNA: TGTGCCAGCAGTAGGACTGCGGGAGGGCCAGACAATGAGCAGTTCTTC. Translation gives CASSRTAGGPDNEQFF.

The V call is TRBV4-3, the J call TRBJ2-2, with 8 bases identical to TRBD1. V shed 4 bases, J shed 4 bases, and the junction held 8 bases outside the gene matches. The CDR3 extends over 16 amino acids. Germline V gene sequence: CDR1 LGHNA, CDR2 YSLEER. The CDR3 DNA is TGCGCCAGCAGCCGAGGGGACAGGTCTTCCACCGGGGAGCTGTTTTTT. This encodes CASSRGDRSSTGELFF.

This clonotype was counted only a few times. The chain carries TRBV6-6 and TRBJ1-6; no reliable D call. CDR1 and CDR2 (germline): MNHNY, SVGAGI (reference sequence). V lost 7 bases and J 8 bases, leaving 6 bases between the germline ends. CDR3 length: 11 amino acids. The CDR3 sequence is CASNRDSPLHF. The CDR3 nucleotides are TGTGCCAGCAACCGGGATTCACCCCTCCACTTT.

Here the CDR3 DNA reads TGTGCCAGCGCCGGGGGCTCTACCTACGAGCAGTACTTC. This translates into CASAGGSTYEQYF. The rearrangement links TRBV12-3 or TRBV12-4 to TRBJ2-7; possibly TRBD1 or TRBD2 for D (6 bases each). V was trimmed by 8 bases and J by 2 bases, leaving 13 bases between them. The CDR3 covers 13 residues.

This clonotype was seen only a few times. The genes are TRBV19 and TRBJ2-2; a weak D match, TRBD2 (5 bases). This CDR3 is 13 amino acids long. Trimming removed 5 bases at V and 5 bases at J, with 9 bases between. In germline, CDR1 is LNHDA, CDR2 SQIVND (reference sequence). As DNA, the CDR3 is TGTGCCAGTAGTTCCGGGGTGACCGGGGAGCTGTTTTTT. Translation gives CASSSGVTGELFF.

V gene TRBV20-1 combines with J gene TRBJ1-1; D might be TRBD1 (6 bases). CDR3 length equals 12 residues. The germline gives CDR1 DFQATT, CDR2 SNEGSKA (reference sequence). Trimming pared 0 bases from V and 10 bases from J, leaving 12 bases between. CDR3 bases: TGCAGTGCTAGAGAGGGGGCAGGACTAGCTTTCTTT. Its protein is CSAREGAGLAFF.